This TCR beta chain is from a study of PD-1 blockade in classical Hodgkin lymphoma. Whole-study findings and limits: A reduction in baseline TCR diversity was reportedly seen in newly diagnosed patients relative to healthy donors. The study found complete responders had baseline diversity similar to newly diagnosed patients. Whatever underlies the repertoire differences (possibly disease activity or prior therapy) remains undefined.

A word on this clone: Its antigen is not known.

Each patient's relapse followed autologous stem cell transplantation, and brentuximab vedotin exposure varied. The repertoire was sequenced with immunoSEQ multiplex PCR; TCRdb's copy has only in-frame clones and lacks some. The sample holds over 13,000 clones, roughly 78% seen once. This clonotype originated in a human donor with classical Hodgkin lymphoma. Sequencing used peripheral blood mononuclear cells (PBMCs), obtained before the second cycle of nivolumab.

CDR3 loop: CASSLATVNNSPLHF. The CDR3, as DNA: TGTGCCAGCAGCTTAGCGACAGTTAATAATTCACCCCTCCACTTT. The genes are TRBV7-2 and TRBJ1-6; a weak D match, TRBD1 (5 bases). V gave up 0 bases and J gave up 5 bases, with 8 bases separating them. Germline V lookup: CDR1 SGHTA, CDR2 FQGNSA. The CDR3 length is 15 residues.